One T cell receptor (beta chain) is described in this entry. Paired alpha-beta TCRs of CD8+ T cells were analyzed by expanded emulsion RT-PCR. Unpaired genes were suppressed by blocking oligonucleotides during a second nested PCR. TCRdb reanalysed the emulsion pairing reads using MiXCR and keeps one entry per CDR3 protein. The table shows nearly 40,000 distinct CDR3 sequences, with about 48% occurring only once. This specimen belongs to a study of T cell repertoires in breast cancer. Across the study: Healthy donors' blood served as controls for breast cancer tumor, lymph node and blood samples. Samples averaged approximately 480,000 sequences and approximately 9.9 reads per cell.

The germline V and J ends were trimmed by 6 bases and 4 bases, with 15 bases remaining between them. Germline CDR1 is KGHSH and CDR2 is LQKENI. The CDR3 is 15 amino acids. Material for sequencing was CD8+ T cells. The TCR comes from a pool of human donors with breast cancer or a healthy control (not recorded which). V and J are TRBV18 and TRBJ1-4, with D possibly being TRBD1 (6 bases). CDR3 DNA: TGTGCCAGCTCGTCTCAGGGGAATGGTAATGAAAAACTGTTTTTT. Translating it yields CASSSQGNGNEKLFF.